This T cell receptor beta chain was recorded in a study of follicular helper T cells after annual influenza vaccination. Specified time point: 2014-2015 season, pre-vaccination. TCRB sequencing was done at Survey resolution level. Libraries were prepared by immunoSEQ multiplex PCR; TCRdb keeps only in-frame clonotypes and omits some of them. The sample holds fewer than 30,000 clones, roughly 80% seen once. The sample here was CXCR5+ CD38- circulating T follicular helper cells from blood, taken on the day of influenza vaccination. Subset here: circulating Tfh, non-naive CD4+CXCR5+PD-1+ (ICOS+CD38+ or ICOS-CD38-). This sequence originates from an adult who received the influenza vaccine.

The CDR3 loop reads CASSAGLAGGYSSYEQYF. Written as DNA, the CDR3 is TGTGCCAGCAGTGCTGGACTAGCGGGAGGGTACAGCTCCTACGAGCAGTACTTC. The rearrangement joins TRBV5-4 to TRBJ2-7; 15 nucleotides line up with TRBD2. V was clipped by 5 bases and J by 0 bases; unmatched bases: 9. This CDR3 has 18 residues. Germline CDR1 SGHNT, CDR2 YYREEE (reference sequence).